This T cell receptor beta chain was documented in a study of identical twins. After template switching added a universal primer site, the resulting cDNA carried unique molecular identifiers. TCRdb analysed the 5' RACE reads with MiXCR anew, one entry per CDR3 protein. The data hold 300,000 to 400,000 distinct CDR3 sequences, with approximately 10% observed a single time. General study findings and limits: While abundant cord blood beta clonotypes carried fewer insertions, memory repertoires showed no such pattern. Within beta out-of-frame sequences, the excess sharing observed between twins was weaker.

Everyone who donated was a healthy Caucasian. There are a few counts of this clonotype. Its antigen is not known. The V gene's germline CDR1 is LNHDA and CDR2 SQIVND (reference sequence). This CDR3 has 15 amino acids. V gave up 1 base and J gave up 8 bases; unmatched junction bases: 6. Source material: naive T cells sorted from blood. The chain links TRBV19 to TRBJ2-1; 9 positions match TRBD2. The TCR sequence derives from a woman aged 50 to 60 in good health. The CDR3 region is CASSIVSGSNDEQFF. Here the CDR3 DNA reads TGTGCCAGTAGTATAGTTAGCGGGAGCAACGATGAGCAGTTCTTC.